These 21 T cell receptor beta chains share one sample of origin, sequenced in a study of early T cells in non-severe SARS-CoV-2 infection. TCRdb redid the calling of the 5' RACE reads with MiXCR, one entry per CDR3 protein. Among 81,000 or so distinct CDR3 sequences listed, approximately 12% were seen once. Input material: whole blood. The receptors were sampled from an adult who was a healthcare worker with PCR-confirmed SARS-CoV-2 infection or an uninfected control (not recorded which).

This clonotype came up many times. The chain carries TRBV7-2 and TRBJ1-5; TRBD1 matches 8 bases. Germline V gene data show CDR1 as SGHTA and CDR2 as FQGNSA. With V trimmed by 2 bases and J by 4 bases, 7 bases remained unmatched. This CDR3 is 16 amino acids long. The CDR3 loop is CASSLRGQGGNQPQHF. CDR3 coding DNA: TGTGCCAGCAGCTTAAGAGGACAGGGAGGGAATCAGCCCCAGCATTTT.

This sequence joins TRBV20-1 and TRBJ2-7; TRBD1 matches at 7 bases. There are 12 residues in the CDR3. Germline CDR1 DFQATT, CDR2 SNEGSKA (reference sequence). Trimming took 5 bases from V and 6 from J; bases not matched to a gene: 7. CDR3 region: CSARQGPSEQYF. The CDR3 DNA sequence: TGCAGTGCTCGACAGGGCCCCTCCGAGCAGTACTTC.

The V gene is TRBV2, the J gene TRBJ2-5, with D unclear. V was trimmed by 8 bases and J by 2 bases, leaving 9 bases between them. CDR1 is SNHLY and CDR2 is FYNNEI in the germline V gene. The CDR3 has 12 residues. The CDR3 nucleotides are TGTGCCAGCTTACTATCGCAAGAGACCCAGTACTTC. Protein sequence: CASLLSQETQYF. Drawing the rest from reference TRBV2 and TRBJ2-5, the complete variable domain is EPEVTQTPSHQVTQMGQEVILRCVPISNHLYFYWYRQILGQKVEFLVSFYNNEISEKSEIFDDQFSVERPDGSNFTLKIRSTKLEDSAMYFCASLLSQETQYFGPGTRLLVL.

This clonotype has only one observation. The J gene is TRBJ2-1, the V gene TRBV24-1; 10 bases match TRBD2. Trimming removed 5 bases from V and 4 bases from J; junction bases left unmatched: 10. The length of the CDR3 is 17 residues. Germline V gives CDR1 KGHDR, CDR2 SFDVKD. The CDR3 bases are TGTGCCACCAGTGGCCCGGGACTAGCGCACTCTTACAATGAGCAGTTCTTC. Its translation is CATSGPGLAHSYNEQFF.

The sample holds many counts of this clonotype. No conserved phenylalanine or tryptophan ends this CDR3, so it is likely a read error. CDR3 amino acids: CSVEDPGRGPWEQYL. Written as DNA, the CDR3 is TGCAGCGTTGAAGATCCCGGCAGGGGGCCTTGGGAGCAGTACTTG. The V and J genes are TRBV29-1 and TRBJ2-7, with 8 positions matching TRBD1. The ends lost 0 bases at V and 7 bases at J; junction bases unmatched: 11. This CDR3 is 15 amino acids long. Germline CDR1 and CDR2: SQVTM and ANQGSEA.

The rearrangement links TRBV4-1 to TRBJ2-4; D unresolved. Looked up from germline, CDR1 is MGHRA and CDR2 is YSYEKL. The CDR3 totals 16 residues. V dropped 6 bases and J dropped 0 bases, with 15 bases sitting between them. The DNA for the CDR3 is TGCGCCAGCAGTCTTGGTGGTTCGCTAGCCAAAAACATTCAGTACTTC. It codes for CASSLGGSLAKNIQYF.

Only a few counts were recorded for this clonotype. The chain joins TRBV5-8 to TRBJ2-7; 9 nucleotides align to TRBD1. Germline V lookup: CDR1 SGHTS, CDR2 YDEGEE. This CDR3 has 14 residues. Trimming took 0 bases from V and 7 from J; bases not matched to a gene: 5. CDR3 sequence: CASSLGTGAGEQYF. DNA for the CDR3: TGTGCCAGCAGCTTGGGGACAGGGGCAGGGGAGCAGTACTTC.

Ten or more counts support this clonotype. This chain uses TRBV6-6 with TRBJ2-7; no clear D. The CDR3 totals 14 residues. V lost 6 bases, J lost 0 bases, and 12 bases lay in between. Germline V CDR1 and CDR2: MNHNY, SVGAGI (reference sequence). The CDR3 spells CASSQTASSYEQYF. The CDR3 region has the DNA TGTGCCAGCAGCCAGACCGCCAGCTCCTACGAGCAGTACTTC.

This clonotype was seen many times. The rearrangement links TRBV7-9 to TRBJ2-1; 9 bases map to TRBD2. This CDR3 is 16 amino acids long. Germline loops: CDR1 SEHNR, CDR2 FQNEAQ (reference sequence). V trimming: 0 bases; J trimming: 3 bases; junction bases outside the gene matches: 3. CDR3 sequence: CASSLASGSFYNEQFF. The CDR3 nucleotides are TGTGCCAGCAGCTTAGCTAGCGGGAGTTTCTACAATGAGCAGTTCTTC.

V and J are TRBV2 and TRBJ2-7, with D hard to call. The CDR3 consists of 11 residues. CDR1 SNHLY and CDR2 FYNNEI come from the germline V gene. V gave up 2 bases and J gave up 6 bases, with 5 bases separating them. CDR3 DNA: TGTGCCAGCAGTGAACACGTCGAGCAGTACTTC. It codes for CASSEHVEQYF.

This clonotype was counted a few times. The CDR3 DNA is TGCAGCGTTGGGGGTGGGGAACTTTACAAAGACAATGAGCAGTTCTTC. Translation: CSVGGGELYKDNEQFF. The J gene is TRBJ2-1, the V gene TRBV29-1, with D hard to call. Deletions cut 4 bases from V and 5 bases from J, with 21 bases between. This CDR3 region has 16 residues. From germline, CDR1 is SQVTM and CDR2 ANQGSEA.

The table lists this clonotype with many counts. The V gene is TRBV10-2, the J gene TRBJ2-7, with TRBD2 identical over 9 bases. In germline, CDR1 is WSHSY, CDR2 SAAADI. The CDR3 runs 14 residues. V dropped 4 bases and J dropped 5; count of bases not matched to a gene: 6. CDR3 loop: CASSVVSGSDEQYF. Here the CDR3 DNA reads TGCGCCAGCAGTGTGGTTAGCGGGAGTGACGAGCAGTACTTC.

This clonotype was picked up many times. The CDR3 loop reads CASRPTGEKETQYF. CDR3 nucleotide sequence: TGTGCCAGCAGGCCGACAGGCGAAAAAGAGACCCAGTACTTC. The chain couples TRBV27 to TRBJ2-5; TRBD1 is a possible D gene (6 bases). Germline assignment: CDR1 MNHEY and CDR2 SMNVEV (reference sequence). The CDR3 spans 14 residues. Trimming pared 6 bases from V and 3 bases from J, leaving 14 bases between.

This clonotype occurred a few times. V and J are TRBV24-1 and TRBJ1-1; weak D call: TRBD1 (5 bases). This CDR3 has 15 residues. The V gene lost 5 bases and the J gene lost 1 base, with 13 bases spanning the gap. Looked up from germline, CDR1 is KGHDR and CDR2 is SFDVKD. Here the CDR3 DNA reads TGTGCCACCAGTGGGGCCGGGGCGTCGAACACTGAAGCTTTCTTT. Its translation is CATSGAGASNTEAFF.

This clonotype was observed many times. The chain's CDR3 is CSARRQGGRTDTQYF. The CDR3 region has the DNA TGCAGTGCTAGACGCCAGGGTGGGCGCACAGATACGCAGTATTTT. The chain carries TRBV20-1 and TRBJ2-3; D may be TRBD1 (5 bases). Between the trimmed V and J ends, which lost 2 bases and 1 base, there was a span of 13 bases. The CDR3 is made up of 15 amino acids. The V gene's germline CDR1 is DFQATT and CDR2 SNEGSKA (reference sequence).

A note on this clonotype: A read error may explain this, as a much larger clone is one base away. The chain combines TRBV18 with TRBJ2-1; TRBD2 matches 8 bases. From germline, CDR1 is KGHSH and CDR2 LQKENI. The CDR3 is made up of 15 amino acids. After removal of 3 bases from V and 8 bases from J, the junction contained 9 bases not matched to a gene. CDR3 sequence reads: CASSPLSREDDEQFF. CDR3 DNA: TGTGCCAGCTCACCGCTTTCGCGGGAGGACGATGAGCAGTTCTTC.

This clonotype has ten or more counts. The genes are TRBV5-6 and TRBJ1-5; possible D gene TRBD1, 6 bases. V lost 4 bases and J lost 7, with 15 bases in between. There are 14 residues in the CDR3. Looked up from germline, CDR1 is SGHDT and CDR2 is YYEEEE. The CDR3 is CASSLNRAGQPQHF. CDR3 DNA sequence: TGTGCCAGCAGCCTGAACAGGGCGGGCCAGCCCCAGCATTTT. Full variable domain (outside the CDR3, taken from reference TRBV5-6 and TRBJ1-5): DAGVTQSPTHLIKTRGQQVTLRCSPKSGHDTVSWYQQALGQGPQFIFQYYEEEERQRGNFPDRFSGHQFPNYSSELNVNALLLGDSALYLCASSLNRAGQPQHFGDGTRLSIL.

There are many counts of this clonotype. The gene calls are TRBV6-4 and TRBJ2-2; D is perhaps TRBD1 (6 bases). This CDR3 comprises 16 residues. CDR1 and CDR2 from the germline V gene are MRHNA and SNTAGT. V was pared by 6 bases and J by 1 base, with 15 bases between. The DNA for the CDR3 is TGTGCCAGCAGCTCTTGGGGGACATTGAACACCGGGGAGCTGTTTTTT. Residues: CASSSWGTLNTGELFF.

In its sample, this clonotype was seen many times. V and J are TRBV27 and TRBJ2-3; D not resolved. The CDR3 spans 13 residues. Germline CDR1 is MNHEY and CDR2 is SMNVEV (reference sequence). The ends were cut back, 5 bases at V and 6 bases at J, with 12 bases in the middle. CDR3 bases: TGTGCCAGCAGTCCACAAGGTGCGGATACGCAGTATTTT. This codes for CASSPQGADTQYF.

This clonotype was seen only a few times. The genes are TRBV29-1 and TRBJ2-5; TRBD1 might be the D (5 bases). The CDR3 consists of 12 residues. V lost 4 bases and J 4 bases, leaving 10 bases between the germline ends. CDR1 is SQVTM, CDR2 ANQGSEA, per germline. CDR3 amino acids: CSVGRQGETQYF. The CDR3 DNA sequence: TGCAGCGTTGGACGGCAGGGAGAGACCCAGTACTTC.

This clonotype was counted only a few times. For the CDR3, the DNA is TGTGCCACCAGTTCCGGGGATCAGCCCCAGCATTTT. Translation gives CATSSGDQPQHF. This chain connects TRBV24-1 to TRBJ1-5, with D unclear. From germline, CDR1 is KGHDR and CDR2 SFDVKD. Between the trimmed V and J ends, which lost 6 bases and 5 bases, there was a span of 7 bases. The CDR3 is 12 residues long.